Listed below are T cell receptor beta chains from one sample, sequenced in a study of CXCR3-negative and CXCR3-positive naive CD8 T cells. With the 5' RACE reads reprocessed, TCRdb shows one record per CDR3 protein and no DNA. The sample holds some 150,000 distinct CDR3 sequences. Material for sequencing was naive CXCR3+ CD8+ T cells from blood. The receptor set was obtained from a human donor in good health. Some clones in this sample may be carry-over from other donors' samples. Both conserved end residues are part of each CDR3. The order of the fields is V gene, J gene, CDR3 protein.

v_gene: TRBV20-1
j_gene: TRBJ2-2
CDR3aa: CSARGGKDAGELFF

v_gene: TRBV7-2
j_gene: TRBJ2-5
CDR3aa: CASSLGTGGYQETQYF

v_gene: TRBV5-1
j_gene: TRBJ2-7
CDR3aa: CASSPVGVAYEQYF

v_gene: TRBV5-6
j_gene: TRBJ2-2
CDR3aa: CASSKMGPANTGELFF

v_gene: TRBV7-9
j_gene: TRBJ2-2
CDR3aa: CASSFGPSTNTGELFF

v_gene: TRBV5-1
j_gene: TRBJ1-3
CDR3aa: CASSSDRGLGNTIYF

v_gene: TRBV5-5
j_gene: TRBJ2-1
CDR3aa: CASSLTGEQFF

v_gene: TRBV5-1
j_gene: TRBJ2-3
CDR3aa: CASSPPGRGRDTQYF

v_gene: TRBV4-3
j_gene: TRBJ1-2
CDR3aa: CASSQDLTNYGYTF

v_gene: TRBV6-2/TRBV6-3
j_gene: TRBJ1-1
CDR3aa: CASGGQGVAEAFF

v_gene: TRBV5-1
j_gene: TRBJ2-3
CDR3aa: CASSLIVGLAGVADTQYF

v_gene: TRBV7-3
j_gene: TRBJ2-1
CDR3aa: CASSSGQGASDEQLF

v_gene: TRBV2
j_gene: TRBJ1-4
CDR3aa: CASSDLTGPNEKLFF

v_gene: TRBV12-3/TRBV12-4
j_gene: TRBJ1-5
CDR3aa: CASSLALSNQPQHF

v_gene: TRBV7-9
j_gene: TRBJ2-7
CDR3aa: CASSVTSGGTEEQYF

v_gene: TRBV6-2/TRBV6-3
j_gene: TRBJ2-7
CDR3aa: CASSYMTDSYEQYF

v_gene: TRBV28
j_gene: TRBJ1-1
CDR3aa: CASTPFTGNTEAFF

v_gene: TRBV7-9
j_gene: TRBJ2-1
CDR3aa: CASSLDGRGLFDEQFF

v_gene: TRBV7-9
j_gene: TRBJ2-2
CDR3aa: CASSGRDRDPGELFF

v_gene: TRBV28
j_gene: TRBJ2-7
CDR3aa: CASSSLRTGAGYEQYF

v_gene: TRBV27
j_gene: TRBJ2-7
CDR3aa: CASSPGGFPYEQYF

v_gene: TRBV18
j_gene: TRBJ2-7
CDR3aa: CASSPPHREAGYEQYF